The clone carrying this T cell receptor (beta chain) appeared a single time. No antigen is known for it. In germline, CDR1 is SGHRS, CDR2 YFSETQ. V was clipped by 3 bases and J by 4 bases, with 10 bases between them. The CDR3 has 13 amino acids. cDNA libraries for TCR beta contained unique molecular identifiers. Input of about 0.85 to 10 million T cells yielded hundreds of thousands of cDNA molecules. Each CDR3 protein is one row after TCRdb ran MiXCR on the PCR reads. The sample lists about 800,000 distinct CDR3 sequences, roughly 30% occurring once. This sample is drawn from a study of post-analysis software for immune sequencing data. The wider study: Patients with relapsing-remitting, secondary progressive and progressive-relapsing multiple sclerosis courses were all represented.

The study, taken as a whole, reports: Comparison with controls showed significantly lower normalized Chao1 diversity in multiple sclerosis patients. Patients used about five TRBV segments, including TRBV5-6, TRBV5-1 and TRBV20-1, more often than controls. Strong co-clustering by F measure was evident for samples that had been prepared in the same batch.

The rearrangement links TRBV5-1 to TRBJ1-2; a weak D match, TRBD1 (5 bases). Sequencing was performed on blood. This TCR was recovered from a girl aged 5-17 years with multiple sclerosis. This chain's CDR3 is CASSWDPLYGYTF. Written as DNA, the CDR3 is TGCGCCAGCAGCTGGGACCCCCTCTATGGCTACACCTTC.